Here is one TCR beta chain with its context. The antigen is undetermined. This entry is derived from a study of blood T cells in healthy people across ages. Study-level results: Roughly linear age-related decline in beta diversity appeared, significant by age 40.

A J-beta primer mix and a sample-barcoded 5' primer were used in a second PCR of roughly 6 to 11 cycles. Every single cDNA molecule received a tag from a template-switch adaptor with 12 random nucleotides. Any given sample supplied a minimum of 2.5 million CDR3-containing paired-end reads. TCRdb reprocessed the 5' RACE reads via MiXCR and lists one record per CDR3 protein. Counted here are 650,000 to 1,000,000 distinct CDR3 sequences, about 47% occurring once; the ten biggest clones make up 15% to 20%. Whenever a sample was processed, at least 7 million PBMCs were isolated. This CDR3 spans 15 amino acids. The germline V gene encodes CDR1 SNHLY and CDR2 FYNNEI. The V and J ends lost 0 bases and 8 bases respectively, with 14 bases between them.

The chain is built from TRBV2 and TRBJ2-1; D is possibly TRBD2 (7 bases). This TCR was sampled from a man at least 80 years old in good health. Sequencing was performed on blood. The CDR3 loop is CASSEARGGDHEQFF. The DNA of the CDR3 is TGTGCCAGCAGTGAAGCGCGCGGGGGCGACCATGAGCAGTTCTTC.